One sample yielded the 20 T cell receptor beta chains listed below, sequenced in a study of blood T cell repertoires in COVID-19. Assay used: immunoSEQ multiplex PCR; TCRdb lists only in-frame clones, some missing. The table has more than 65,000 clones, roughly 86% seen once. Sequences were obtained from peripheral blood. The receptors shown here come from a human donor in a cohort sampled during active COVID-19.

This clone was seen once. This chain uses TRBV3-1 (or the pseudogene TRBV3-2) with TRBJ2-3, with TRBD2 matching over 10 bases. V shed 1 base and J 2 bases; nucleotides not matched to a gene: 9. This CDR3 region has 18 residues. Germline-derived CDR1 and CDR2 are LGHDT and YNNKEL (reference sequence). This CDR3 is CASSQVGRAGGLTDTQYF. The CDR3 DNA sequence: TGTGCCAGCAGCCAAGTCGGTAGAGCGGGGGGGCTCACAGATACGCAGTATTTT.

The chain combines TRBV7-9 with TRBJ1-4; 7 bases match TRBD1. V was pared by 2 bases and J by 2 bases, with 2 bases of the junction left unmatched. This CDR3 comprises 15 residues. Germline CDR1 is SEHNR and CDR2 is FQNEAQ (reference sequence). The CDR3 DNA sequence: TGTGCCAGCAGCTTAATACAGGGGACTAATGAAAAACTGTTTTTT. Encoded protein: CASSLIQGTNEKLFF.

The CDR3 spells CASSHEGQGGKNIQYF. The CDR3 DNA is TGCGCCAGCAGCCATGAAGGACAGGGAGGCAAAAACATTCAGTACTTC. The chain carries TRBV4-1 and TRBJ2-4; 8 positions agree with TRBD1. CDR3 length: 16 amino acids. V shed 3 bases, J shed 3 bases, and the junction held 7 bases outside the gene matches. CDR1 is MGHRA and CDR2 is YSYEKL in the germline V gene.

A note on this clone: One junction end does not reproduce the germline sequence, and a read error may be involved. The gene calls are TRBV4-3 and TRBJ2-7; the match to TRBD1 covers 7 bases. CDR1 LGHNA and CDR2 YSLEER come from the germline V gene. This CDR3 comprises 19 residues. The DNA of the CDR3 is TGCACCAGCAGCCAAGACATGGTCCCGATGACAGGGATCATCTCCGAGCAGTACTTC. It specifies CTSSQDMVPMTGIISEQYF.

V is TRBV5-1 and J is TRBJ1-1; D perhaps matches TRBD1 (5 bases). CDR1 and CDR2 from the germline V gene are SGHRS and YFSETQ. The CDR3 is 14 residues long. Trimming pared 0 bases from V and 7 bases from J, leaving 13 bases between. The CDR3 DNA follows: TGCGCCAGCAGCTTGGTCCCAGGGTCAATTGAAGCTTTCTTT. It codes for CASSLVPGSIEAFF.

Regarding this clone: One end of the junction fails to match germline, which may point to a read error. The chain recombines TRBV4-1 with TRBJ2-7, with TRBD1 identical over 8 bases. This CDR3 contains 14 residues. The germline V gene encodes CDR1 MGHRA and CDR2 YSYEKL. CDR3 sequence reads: CASRQDRGPYEQYF. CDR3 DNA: TGCGCCAGCAGACAAGACAGGGGCCCCTACGAGCAGTACTTC.

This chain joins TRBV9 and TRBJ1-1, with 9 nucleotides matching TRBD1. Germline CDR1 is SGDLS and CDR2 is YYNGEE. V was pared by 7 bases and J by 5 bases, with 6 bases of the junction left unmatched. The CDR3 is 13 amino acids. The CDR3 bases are TGTGCCAGCGCTACAGGGGGCGATACTGAAGCTTTCTTT. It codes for CASATGGDTEAFF. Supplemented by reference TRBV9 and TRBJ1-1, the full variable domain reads DSGVTQTPKHLITATGQRVTLRCSPRSGDLSVYWYQQSLDQGLQFLIQYYNGEERAKGNILERFSAQQFPDLHSELNLSSLELGDSALYFCASATGGDTEAFFGQGTRLTVV.

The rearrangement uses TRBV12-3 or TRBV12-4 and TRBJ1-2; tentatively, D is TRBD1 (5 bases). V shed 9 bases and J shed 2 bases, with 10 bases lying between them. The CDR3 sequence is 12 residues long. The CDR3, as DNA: TGTGCCAGTCTGGGGCCGAACTATGGCTACACCTTC. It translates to CASLGPNYGYTF.

CDR3 nucleotides: TGTGCCAGCAGTACGACACCCACCGGGGAGCTGTTTTTT. Its translation is CASSTTPTGELFF. This chain connects TRBV2 to TRBJ2-2; D gene unclear. Trimming cost V 5 bases and J 4 bases, with 8 bases left between them. Germline lookup yields CDR1 SNHLY and CDR2 FYNNEI. The CDR3 covers 13 residues.

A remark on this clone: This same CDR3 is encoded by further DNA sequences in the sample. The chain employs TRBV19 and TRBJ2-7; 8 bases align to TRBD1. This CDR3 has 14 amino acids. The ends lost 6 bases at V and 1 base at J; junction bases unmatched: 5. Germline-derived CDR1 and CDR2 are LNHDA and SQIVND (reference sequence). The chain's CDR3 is CASSRQGASYEQYF. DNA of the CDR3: TGTGCCAGTAGCCGGCAGGGGGCGTCCTACGAGCAGTACTTC.

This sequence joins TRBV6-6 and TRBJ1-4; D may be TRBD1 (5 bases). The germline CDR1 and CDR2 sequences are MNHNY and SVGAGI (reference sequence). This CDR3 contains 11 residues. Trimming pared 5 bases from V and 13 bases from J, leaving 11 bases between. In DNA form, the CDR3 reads TGTGCCAGCAGTCCGGGGCGGGGACTGTTTTTT. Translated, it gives CASSPGRGLFF.

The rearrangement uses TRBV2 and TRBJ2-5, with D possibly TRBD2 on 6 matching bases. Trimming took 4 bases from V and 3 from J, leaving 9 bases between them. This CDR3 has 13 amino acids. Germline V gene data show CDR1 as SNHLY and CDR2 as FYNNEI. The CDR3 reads CASSVPGEETQYF. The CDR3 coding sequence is TGTGCCAGCAGTGTACCGGGGGAAGAGACCCAGTACTTC.

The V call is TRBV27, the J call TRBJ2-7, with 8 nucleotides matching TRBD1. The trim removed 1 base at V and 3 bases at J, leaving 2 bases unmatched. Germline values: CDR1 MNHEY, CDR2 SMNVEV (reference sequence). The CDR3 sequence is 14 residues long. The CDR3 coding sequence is TGTGCCAGCAGTTTATACAGGGGGTACTACGAGCAGTACTTC. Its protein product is CASSLYRGYYEQYF.

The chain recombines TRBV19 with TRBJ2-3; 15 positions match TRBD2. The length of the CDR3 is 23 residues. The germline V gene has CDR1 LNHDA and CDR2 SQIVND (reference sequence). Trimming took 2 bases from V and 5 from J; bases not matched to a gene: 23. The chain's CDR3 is CASSIRERKWTSGGALLGDTQYF. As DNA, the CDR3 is TGTGCCAGTAGTATACGCGAACGGAAGTGGACTAGCGGGGGGGCCCTCCTTGGAGATACGCAGTATTTT. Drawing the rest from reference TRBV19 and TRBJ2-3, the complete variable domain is DGGITQSPKYLFRKEGQNVTLSCEQNLNHDAMYWYRQDPGQGLRLIYYSQIVNDFQKGDIAEGYSVSREKKESFPLTVTSAQKNPTAFYLCASSIRERKWTSGGALLGDTQYFGPGTRLTVL.

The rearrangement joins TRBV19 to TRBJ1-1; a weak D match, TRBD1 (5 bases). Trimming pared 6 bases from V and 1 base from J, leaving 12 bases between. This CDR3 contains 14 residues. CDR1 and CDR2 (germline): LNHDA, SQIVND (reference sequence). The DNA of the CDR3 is TGTGCCAGTAGACCGGGACTGCCGAACACTGAAGCTTTCTTT. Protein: CASRPGLPNTEAFF.

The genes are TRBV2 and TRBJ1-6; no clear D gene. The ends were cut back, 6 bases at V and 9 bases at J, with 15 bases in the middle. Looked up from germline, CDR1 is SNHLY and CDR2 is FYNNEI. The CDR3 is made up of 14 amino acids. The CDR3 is CASSMDRGSSPLHF. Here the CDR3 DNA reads TGTGCCAGCAGCATGGATCGGGGTAGTTCACCCCTCCACTTT. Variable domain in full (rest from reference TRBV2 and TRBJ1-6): EPEVTQTPSHQVTQMGQEVILRCVPISNHLYFYWYRQILGQKVEFLVSFYNNEISEKSEIFDDQFSVERPDGSNFTLKIRSTKLEDSAMYFCASSMDRGSSPLHFGNGTRLTVT.

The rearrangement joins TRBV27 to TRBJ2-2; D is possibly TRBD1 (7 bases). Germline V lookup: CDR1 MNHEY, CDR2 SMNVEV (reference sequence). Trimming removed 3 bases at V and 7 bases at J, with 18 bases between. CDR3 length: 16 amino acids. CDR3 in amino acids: CASSFRRRGPGGELFF. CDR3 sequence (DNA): TGTGCCAGCAGTTTTAGGAGGAGGGGGCCGGGCGGGGAGCTGTTTTTT.

The CDR3 nucleotides are TGTGCCAGCAGCCCAGTAATGGGACAGGGGACTCTTCCCTACGAGCAGTACTTC. Amino acids: CASSPVMGQGTLPYEQYF. The chain uses TRBV5-5 and TRBJ2-7, with TRBD1 identical over 10 bases. CDR1 and CDR2 (germline): SGHKS, YYEKEE (reference sequence). The length of the CDR3 is 18 residues. Trimming cost V 4 bases and J 2 bases; bases outside gene matches: 15.

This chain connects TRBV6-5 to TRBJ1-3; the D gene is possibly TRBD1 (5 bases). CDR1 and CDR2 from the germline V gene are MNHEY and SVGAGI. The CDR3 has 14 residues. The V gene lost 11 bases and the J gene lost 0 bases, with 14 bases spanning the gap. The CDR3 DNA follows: TGTGCCGCCGACAGAAGCCTCTCTGGAAACACCATATATTTT. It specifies CAADRSLSGNTIYF.

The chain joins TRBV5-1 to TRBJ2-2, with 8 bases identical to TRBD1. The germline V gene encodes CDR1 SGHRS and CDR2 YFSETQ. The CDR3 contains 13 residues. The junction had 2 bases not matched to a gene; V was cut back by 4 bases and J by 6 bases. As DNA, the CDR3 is TGCGCCAGCAGCAAGGACAGGGCCGGGGAGCTGTTTTTT. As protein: CASSKDRAGELFF. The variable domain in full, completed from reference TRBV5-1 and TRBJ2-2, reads KAGVTQTPRYLIKTRGQQVTLSCSPISGHRSVSWYQQTPGQGLQFLFEYFSETQRNKGNFPGRFSGRQFSNSRSEMNVSTLELGDSALYLCASSKDRAGELFFGEGSRLTVL.